Listed below are T cell receptor beta chains from one sample, sequenced in a study of beta chain features in type 1 diabetes. Clones were sequenced by immunoSEQ multiplex PCR, and TCRdb holds only the in-frame ones, with some missing. The table shows 640,000 or so clones, with 13% occurring only once. The sequenced sample was naive CD4+ T cells from blood. Receptors were obtained from a man aged 18 to 29 with type 1 diabetes. The CDR3 runs from the conserved cysteine through the conserved F or W. A D gene is named only where the DNA matches it firmly. The size entry is marked missing in some rows and otherwise reads once, few, many or a size class.

J gene	V gene	clone size	D gene	CDR3 DNA	CDR3 protein
TRBJ2-5	TRBV5-1	few	TRBD1	TGCGCCAGCAGTCCGGGACAGGGGATCAGGACCCAGTACTTC	CASSPGQGIRTQYF
TRBJ1-1	TRBV30	few	.	TGTGCCTGGAGTCCCTGTCACGAGTGTGAAGCTTTCTTT	CAWSPCHECEAFF
TRBJ2-3	TRBV14	.	.	TGTGCCAGCAGCCAAGAGGGTTATACGCAGTATTTT	CASSQEGYTQYF
TRBJ2-7	TRBV30	few	.	TGTGCCTGGAGTGCCCCCGTTGTGCAGTACTTC	CAWSAPVVQYF
TRBJ1-1	TRBV2	few	.	TGTGCCAGCAGTGAGGTTACTGAAGCTTTCTTT	CASSEVTEAFF
TRBJ1-1	TRBV9	.	TRBD1	TGTGCCAGCAGCGCTTTAGACAGGGTCACTGAAGCTTTCTTT	CASSALDRVTEAFF
TRBJ2-4	TRBV4-1	few	TRBD2	TGCGCCAGCAGCCAAGGGCGGGGACTAGAAGGGAACATTCAGTACTTC	CASSQGRGLEGNIQYF
TRBJ2-1	TRBV14	few	TRBD1	TGTGCCAGCAGCGTTTCCGGACAGGGGTGGAATGAGCAGTTCTTC	CASSVSGQGWNEQFF
TRBJ2-3	TRBV5-1	few	.	TGCGCCAGCAGCTTGAAGTTGGCTGATACGCAGTATTTT	CASSLKLADTQYF
TRBJ2-2	TRBV25-1	.	.	TGTGCCAGCAGCCTCTGGGGGGCGGACGACACCGGGGAGCTGTTTTTT	CASSLWGADDTGELFF
TRBJ1-1	TRBV30	few	.	TGTGCCTGGAGTGTAAGTTACGAGACTGAAGCTTTCTTT	CAWSVSYETEAFF
TRBJ2-1	TRBV10-3	few	.	TGTGCCATCAGTGAACGCGGGGACAATGAGCAGTTCTTC	CAISERGDNEQFF
TRBJ2-1	TRBV6-6	.	.	TGTGCCAGCAGTTACTCGGCAGGGAATGAGCAGTTCTTC	CASSYSAGNEQFF
TRBJ2-7	TRBV29-1	.	.	TGCAGCGTTGCGCACGTCCTAGAGTACTACGAGCAGTACTTC	CSVAHVLEYYEQYF
TRBJ2-7	TRBV5-1	.	.	TGCGCCAGCGGGGACACTGACTACGAGCAGTACTTC	CASGDTDYEQYF
TRBJ2-1	TRBV14	few	TRBD1	TGTGCCAGCAGCCCCCGGACAGGGGGCTACAATGAGCAGTTCTTC	CASSPRTGGYNEQFF
TRBJ1-1	TRBV10-3	few	TRBD1	TGTGCCATCAGTGCAGACAGGGGGCAACGGAGTGAAGCTTTCTTT	CAISADRGQRSEAFF
TRBJ1-1	TRBV5-1	few	TRBD1	TGCGCCAGCAGCTTTACCGGGACAGCGAACACTGAAGCTTTCTTT	CASSFTGTANTEAFF
TRBJ2-1	TRBV28	few	.	TGTGCCAGCAGGGTTATCCCTAATGAGCAGTTCTTC	CASRVIPNEQFF
TRBJ1-2	TRBV6-6	few	.	TGTGCCAGCGGTGATACAGACGTATATGGCTACACCTTC	CASGDTDVYGYTF
TRBJ2-1	TRBV7-7	few	TRBD1	TGTGCCAGCAGCTTAGCGGGACAGGGTAATGAGCAGTTCTTC	CASSLAGQGNEQFF
TRBJ2-7	TRBV6-1	few	TRBD1	TGTGCCAGCAGAACAGGGGGCGTGTACGAGCAGTACTTC	CASRTGGVYEQYF
TRBJ1-1	TRBV14	.	.	TGTGCCAGCAGCCCCCGATTGAACACTGAAGCTTTCTTT	CASSPRLNTEAFF
TRBJ2-3	TRBV30	few	TRBD1	TGTGCCTTGGGACAGGGGGCAGATACGCAGTATTTT	CALGQGADTQYF
TRBJ2-1	TRBV6-6	.	TRBD2	TGTGCCAGCATCGGGAGGGCCCGAGTTTACAATGAGCAGTTCTTC	CASIGRARVYNEQFF
TRBJ1-2	TRBV2	few	.	TGTGCCAGCAGTGACACATGGATTATGGGGGGCTACACCTTC	CASSDTWIMGGYTF
TRBJ1-6	TRBV7-9	.	.	TGTGCCAGCAGCTCCCCCCGGGACAATTCACCCCTCCACTTT	CASSSPRDNSPLHF
TRBJ2-5	TRBV18	few	.	TGTGCCAGCTCCCCCTTAGGCCTAATCCAAGAGACCCAGTACTTC	CASSPLGLIQETQYF
TRBJ2-1	TRBV5-6	few	.	TGTGCCAGCAGCTTGCCGACAGCAGCCTACAATGAGCAGTTCTTC	CASSLPTAAYNEQFF
TRBJ2-7	TRBV27	.	TRBD1	TGTGCCAGCGGCCGGGCCAAGCTGAGCAGGGGGAACGAGCAGTACTTC	CASGRAKLSRGNEQYF
TRBJ2-1	TRBV11-3	.	TRBD1	TGTGCCAGCAGCCCAACCCCACAGGGGCGAGATGGGCAGTTCTTC	CASSPTPQGRDGQFF
TRBJ1-5	TRBV28	.	TRBD1	TGTGCCAGCCATATGCCAGGGGGAGATCAGCCCCAGCATTTT	CASHMPGGDQPQHF
TRBJ2-1	TRBV25-1	.	TRBD1	TGTGCCAGCAGTGAATTACAACAGGGGTATGAGCAGTTCTTC	CASSELQQGYEQFF
TRBJ1-1	TRBV30	.	.	TGTGCCTTATTGTTCGTATCGCACACTGAAGCTTTCTTT	CALLFVSHTEAFF
TRBJ2-7	TRBV10-3	.	TRBD1	TGTGCCATCGGGGGACAGGGGACTTCCTACGAGCAGTACTTC	CAIGGQGTSYEQYF
TRBJ2-7	TRBV10-3	.	TRBD1	TGTGCCATCAGTGGCCGGGACAGGGAAGGCGAGCAGTACTTC	CAISGRDREGEQYF
TRBJ2-2	TRBV2	.	.	TGTGCCAGCCGATTGAGCCCAGGGGAAGGGGAGCTGTTTTTT	CASRLSPGEGELFF
TRBJ2-7	TRBV28	.	TRBD1	TGTGCCAGCAGTCTGGACAGGGGGAGACCCTACGAGCAGTACTTC	CASSLDRGRPYEQYF
TRBJ1-1	TRBV29-1	few	.	TGCAGCGTTGTACTTCGGGGCGTAGTCACTGAAGCTTTCTTT	CSVVLRGVVTEAFF
TRBJ1-1	TRBV18	few	TRBD1	TGTGCCAGCTCACCACCGGGCGACAGGGTGGAAGCTTTCTTT	CASSPPGDRVEAFF
TRBJ2-7	TRBV10-2	.	.	TGCGCCGTACACGGGTGGGGCTACGAGCAGTACTTC	CAVHGWGYEQYF
TRBJ2-3	TRBV6-1	.	.	TGTGCCAGCAGTGGGAGCAGGGCTCCAGATACGCAGTATTTT	CASSGSRAPDTQYF
TRBJ1-1	TRBV6-5	few	TRBD1	TGTGCCAGCAGTTACACCGGACAGGGGAGAACTGAAGCTTTCTTT	CASSYTGQGRTEAFF
TRBJ2-2	TRBV6-5	.	.	TGTGCCAGCAGTTACTTCGGGAGCTGGAACACCGGGGAGCTGTTTTTT	CASSYFGSWNTGELFF
TRBJ2-3	TRBV7-2	once	TRBD1	TGTGCCAGCAGCCGGGACAGGGACGCAGATACGCAGTATTTT	CASSRDRDADTQYF